The rows below give T cell receptor beta chains drawn from one sample of a study of T cell responses to AZD1222 COVID-19 vaccine. Clones were sequenced by immunoSEQ multiplex PCR, and TCRdb holds only the in-frame ones, with some missing. The sample contains tens of thousands of clones, approximately 90% of which appear only once. The input for sequencing was peripheral blood, taken 28 days after the second AZD1222 dose. The receptors were sampled from an adult who received the AZD1222 COVID-19 vaccine. Each CDR3 is given with its conserved first and last residue. The D gene is left open where the match is weak. Expanded clones are given a class, and other clones once, few, many or no size at all.

clone size	D gene	V gene	J gene	CDR3 protein	CDR3 DNA
once	.	TRBV4-1	TRBJ1-1	CASSQDSRNTEAFF	TGCGCCAGCAGCCAAGATAGCAGGAACACTGAAGCTTTCTTT
.	.	TRBV6-5	TRBJ1-3	CATYSGSLSGNTIYF	TGTGCCACTTACTCAGGGAGCCTCTCTGGAAACACCATATATTTT
.	.	TRBV27	TRBJ2-6	CASSFNRINVLTF	TGTGCCAGCAGTTTCAACAGGATCAACGTCCTGACTTTC
.	.	TRBV6-5	TRBJ2-7	CASSSRDSLSYEQYF	TGTGCCAGCAGTTCGCGGGACAGCCTCTCCTACGAGCAGTACTTC
.	TRBD1	TRBV24-1	TRBJ2-3	CATSDSDRGGTQYF	TGTGCCACCAGTGATTCGGACAGGGGAGGTACGCAGTATTTT
.	.	TRBV7-9	TRBJ2-5	CASSLIGRETQYF	TGTGCCAGCAGCTTAATAGGGCGAGAGACCCAGTACTTC
.	.	TRBV25-1	TRBJ2-3	CASNRGTDTQYF	TGTGCCAGCAACCGGGGCACAGATACGCAGTATTTT
.	.	TRBV18	TRBJ2-2	CASSPQRNTGELFF	TGTGCCAGCTCACCGCAGAGGAACACCGGGGAGCTGTTTTTT
few	TRBD2	TRBV4-1	TRBJ2-3	CASSPGLAGGRTDTQYF	TGCGCCAGCAGCCCGGGACTAGCGGGGGGCCGCACAGATACGCAGTATTTT
.	.	TRBV5-1	TRBJ2-5	CASSLDTAGGATQYF	TGCGCCAGCAGCTTGGATACCGCAGGTGGGGCGACCCAGTACTTC
.	TRBD2	TRBV6-5	TRBJ2-5	CASSYSGSGGETQYF	TGTGCCAGCAGTTACTCAGGGTCGGGAGGGGAGACCCAGTACTTC
.	.	TRBV9	TRBJ1-2	CASSVSAWGIDGYTF	TGTGCCAGCAGCGTTTCTGCGTGGGGGATAGACGGCTACACCTTC
.	.	TRBV11-2	TRBJ2-3	CASRLTNTDTQYF	TGTGCCAGCAGACTGACAAACACAGATACGCAGTATTTT
.	.	TRBV1	TRBJ1-1	CTSSQKGTVEAFF	TGCACCAGCAGCCAAAAGGGGACAGTTGAAGCTTTCTTT
few	TRBD1	TRBV6-5	TRBJ1-1	CASSRTGGRGGAFF	TGTGCCAGCAGCCGGACAGGGGGCCGGGGAGGAGCTTTCTTT
.	.	TRBV30	TRBJ1-6	CAWSTGGNSPLHF	TGTGCCTGGAGTACTGGTGGGAATTCACCCCTCCACTTT
.	TRBD2	TRBV27	TRBJ2-1	CASSPQRGGYNEQFF	TGTGCCAGCAGTCCCCAGCGGGGGGGATACAATGAGCAGTTCTTC
.	TRBD1	TRBV18	TRBJ1-2	CASSPRAQGAHYGYTF	TGTGCCAGCTCACCCCGGGCACAGGGGGCTCACTATGGCTACACCTTC
.	TRBD1	TRBV12-3/TRBV12-4	TRBJ1-6	CASSRDSYSPLHF	TGTGCCAGCAGTCGGGACAGTTATTCACCCCTCCACTTT
.	.	TRBV5-6	TRBJ2-2	CASSLLGATNTGELFF	TGTGCCAGCAGCTTGTTAGGGGCGACGAACACCGGGGAGCTGTTTTTT
.	TRBD2	TRBV7-9	TRBJ2-7	CASSPPTGTSGGPYEQYF	TGTGCCAGCAGCCCCCCTACCGGGACTAGCGGGGGGCCCTACGAGCAGTACTTC
.	TRBD1	TRBV5-5	TRBJ1-4	CASSSIIPGQGTGAGEKLFF	TGTGCCAGCAGCTCAATAATACCGGGACAGGGTACTGGGGCTGGTGAAAAACTGTTTTTT
.	.	TRBV7-9	TRBJ2-7	CASTGGPYEQYF	TGTGCCAGCACCGGGGGCCCCTACGAGCAGTACTTC
few	.	TRBV6-5	TRBJ1-2	CASSQRGISGYTF	TGTGCCAGCAGTCAGCGAGGGATCTCCGGCTACACCTTC
.	.	TRBV18	TRBJ1-3	CASSPLTVSGNTIYF	TGTGCCAGCTCACCACTTACAGTCTCTGGAAACACCATATATTTT
.	.	TRBV3-1/TRBV3-2	TRBJ1-5	CASSQDWHQPQHF	TGTGCCAGCAGCCAAGATTGGCATCAGCCCCAGCATTTT
few	.	TRBV6-2/TRBV6-3	TRBJ1-1	CASSYDRREAFF	TGTGCCAGCAGTTACGACAGGCGGGAAGCTTTCTTT
.	TRBD1	TRBV13	TRBJ2-5	CASSGQEETQYF	TGTGCCAGCAGCGGACAGGAAGAGACCCAGTACTTC
.	.	TRBV21-1	TRBJ2-1	CASSKVPGSHNEQFF	TGTGCCAGCAGCAAAGTACCCGGGTCTCACAATGAGCAGTTCTTC
.	TRBD1	TRBV5-1	TRBJ2-2	CASSLLTGGSRELFF	TGCGCCAGCAGCTTACTGACAGGGGGTTCCCGGGAGCTGTTTTTT
.	.	TRBV4-3	TRBJ2-3	CASSPDTDTQYF	TGCGCCAGCAGCCCGGACACAGATACGCAGTATTTT
once	.	TRBV9	TRBJ2-2	CASSGTVNTGELFF	TGTGCCAGCAGCGGGACAGTGAACACCGGGGAGCTGTTTTTT
.	.	TRBV5-6	TRBJ1-6	CASSLVGNSPLHF	TGTGCCAGCAGCTTGGTGGGTAATTCACCCCTCCACTTT
once	.	TRBV7-9	TRBJ1-5	CASSTTGPGNQPQHF	TGTGCCAGCAGCACAACAGGTCCGGGCAATCAGCCCCAGCATTTT
.	.	TRBV9	TRBJ1-5	CASSVGPGNQPQHF	TGTGCCAGCAGCGTAGGACCAGGCAATCAGCCCCAGCATTTT
.	TRBD1	TRBV5-4	TRBJ2-5	CASSKGTGGVLETQYF	TGTGCCAGCAGTAAAGGGACAGGGGGCGTTTTAGAGACCCAGTACTTC
.	TRBD1	TRBV28	TRBJ1-1	CASSPGTGNTEAFF	TGTGCCAGCAGTCCCGGGACAGGGAACACTGAAGCTTTCTTT
.	.	TRBV7-2	TRBJ1-3	CASSLTGGPGNTIYF	TGTGCCAGCAGCTTAACGGGGGGCCCTGGAAACACCATATATTTT
.	.	TRBV19	TRBJ2-7	CASSISDSFSYEQYF	TGTGCCAGTAGTATTTCGGACAGTTTCTCCTACGAGCAGTACTTC
few	.	TRBV4-3	TRBJ1-5	CASSQAPSNQPQHF	TGCGCCAGCAGCCAAGCGCCCAGCAATCAGCCCCAGCATTTT
.	TRBD2	TRBV5-1	TRBJ2-7	CASSLALAGAFSYEQYF	TGCGCCAGCAGCTTGGCTCTAGCGGGGGCCTTCTCCTACGAGCAGTACTTC
.	.	TRBV5-5	TRBJ1-5	CASSFQASNQPQHF	TGTGCCAGCAGCTTTCAGGCTAGCAATCAGCCCCAGCATTTT
.	.	TRBV4-2	TRBJ1-1	CASSQDFGSEAFF	TGTGCCAGCAGCCAAGATTTTGGCAGTGAAGCTTTCTTT
.	.	TRBV24-1	TRBJ2-2	CATSESGGFTGELFF	TGTGCCACCAGTGAATCGGGGGGCTTCACCGGGGAGCTGTTTTTT
once	.	TRBV6-5	TRBJ2-5	CASKLGGPGETQYF	TGTGCCAGCAAATTGGGGGGGCCTGGAGAGACCCAGTACTTC
.	.	TRBV7-2	TRBJ1-1	CASSRATEAFF	TGTGCCAGCAGCAGGGCCACTGAAGCTTTCTTT
.	TRBD1	TRBV2	TRBJ1-5	CASSGSTGVQPQHF	TGTGCCAGCAGTGGTAGTACAGGGGTTCAGCCCCAGCATTTT
.	.	TRBV6-5	TRBJ2-7	CASSYSISGSYEQYF	TGTGCCAGCAGTTACTCGATTTCCGGGTCCTACGAGCAGTACTTC
.	TRBD2	TRBV3-1/TRBV3-2	TRBJ2-2	CASSPTSGGTDTGELFF	TGTGCCAGCAGCCCGACTAGCGGGGGGACGGACACCGGGGAGCTGTTTTTT
.	.	TRBV4-1	TRBJ2-1	CASSQVDMGLPGGNEQFF	TGCGCCAGCAGCCAAGTTGATATGGGACTACCAGGGGGCAATGAGCAGTTCTTC
.	.	TRBV9	TRBJ2-5	CASSVVGDGTQYF	TGTGCCAGCAGCGTAGTAGGGGATGGGACCCAGTACTTC
.	.	TRBV5-1	TRBJ1-1	CASNPGATPSTEAFF	TGCGCCAGCAACCCCGGGGCTACACCGAGCACTGAAGCTTTCTTT
.	TRBD2	TRBV5-1	TRBJ2-1	CASRAGGSEQFF	TGCGCCAGCAGAGCCGGGGGGAGCGAGCAGTTCTTC